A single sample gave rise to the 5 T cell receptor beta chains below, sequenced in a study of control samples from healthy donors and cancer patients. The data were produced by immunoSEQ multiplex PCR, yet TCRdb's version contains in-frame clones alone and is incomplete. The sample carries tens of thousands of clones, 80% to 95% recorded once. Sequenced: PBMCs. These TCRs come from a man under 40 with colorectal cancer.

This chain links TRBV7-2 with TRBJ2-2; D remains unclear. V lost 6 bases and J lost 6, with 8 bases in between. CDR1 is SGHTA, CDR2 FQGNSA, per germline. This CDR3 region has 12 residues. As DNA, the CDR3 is TGTGCCAGCAGTAATGGGGCCGGGGAGCTGTTTTTT. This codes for CASSNGAGELFF.

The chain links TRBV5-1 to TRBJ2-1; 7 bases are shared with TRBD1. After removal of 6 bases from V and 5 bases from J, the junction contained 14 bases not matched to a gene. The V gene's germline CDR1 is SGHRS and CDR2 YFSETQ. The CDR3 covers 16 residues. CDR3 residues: CASTPRTGELNNEQFF. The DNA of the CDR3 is TGCGCCAGCACACCCCGCACAGGGGAACTAAACAATGAGCAGTTCTTC. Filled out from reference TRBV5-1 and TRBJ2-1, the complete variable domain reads KAGVTQTPRYLIKTRGQQVTLSCSPISGHRSVSWYQQTPGQGLQFLFEYFSETQRNKGNFPGRFSGRQFSNSRSEMNVSTLELGDSALYLCASTPRTGELNNEQFFGPGTRLTVL.

This chain's CDR3 is CASSSPGQPYSYEQYF. The CDR3 DNA sequence: TGTGCCAGCAGCAGCCCGGGACAGCCATATTCCTACGAGCAGTACTTC. J is TRBJ2-7 and V is TRBV5-4; 7 bases fit TRBD1. V lost 4 bases, J lost 1 base, and 11 bases stayed unmatched. The CDR3 is 16 amino acids. Per germline, CDR1 SGHNT and CDR2 YYREEE (reference sequence).

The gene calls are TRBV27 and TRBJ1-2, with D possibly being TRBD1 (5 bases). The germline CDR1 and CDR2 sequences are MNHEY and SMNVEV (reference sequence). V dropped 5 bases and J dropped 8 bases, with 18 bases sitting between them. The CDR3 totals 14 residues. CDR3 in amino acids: CASSRDRTSWGYTF. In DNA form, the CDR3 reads TGTGCCAGCAGTCGGGACCGGACCTCATGGGGCTACACCTTC.

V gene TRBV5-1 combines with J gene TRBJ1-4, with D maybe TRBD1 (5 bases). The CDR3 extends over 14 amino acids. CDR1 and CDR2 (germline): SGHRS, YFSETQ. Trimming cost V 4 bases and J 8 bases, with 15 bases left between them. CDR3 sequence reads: CASSPVSGLEKLFF. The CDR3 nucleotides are TGCGCCAGCAGCCCCGTTTCAGGGCTGGAAAAACTGTTTTTT.